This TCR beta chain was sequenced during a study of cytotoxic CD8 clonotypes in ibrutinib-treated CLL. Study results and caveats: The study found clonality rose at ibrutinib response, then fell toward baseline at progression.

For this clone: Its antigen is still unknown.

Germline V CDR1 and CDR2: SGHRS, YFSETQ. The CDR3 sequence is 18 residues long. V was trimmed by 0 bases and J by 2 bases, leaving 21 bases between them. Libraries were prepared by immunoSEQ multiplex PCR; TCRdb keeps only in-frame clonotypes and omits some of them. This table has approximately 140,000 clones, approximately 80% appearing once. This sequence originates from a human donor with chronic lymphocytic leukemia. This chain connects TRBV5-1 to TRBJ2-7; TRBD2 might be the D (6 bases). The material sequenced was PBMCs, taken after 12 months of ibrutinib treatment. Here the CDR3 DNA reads TGCGCCAGCAGCTTGGCAACGGGAGAAAGTTTGGGGGCCTACGAGCAGTACTTC. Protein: CASSLATGESLGAYEQYF.